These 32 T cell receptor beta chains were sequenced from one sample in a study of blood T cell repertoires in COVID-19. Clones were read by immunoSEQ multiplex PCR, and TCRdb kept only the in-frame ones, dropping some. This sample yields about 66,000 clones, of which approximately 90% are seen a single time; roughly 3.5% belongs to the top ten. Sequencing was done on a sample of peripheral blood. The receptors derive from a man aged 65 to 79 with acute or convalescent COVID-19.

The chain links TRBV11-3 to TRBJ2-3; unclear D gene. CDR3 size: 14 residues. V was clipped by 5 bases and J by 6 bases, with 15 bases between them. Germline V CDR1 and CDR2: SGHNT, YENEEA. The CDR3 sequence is CASSASIKADTQYF. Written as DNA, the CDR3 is TGTGCCAGCAGCGCAAGTATTAAAGCGGATACGCAGTATTTT. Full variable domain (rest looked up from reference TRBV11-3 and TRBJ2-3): EAGVVQSPRYKIIEKKQPVAFWCNPISGHNTLYWYLQNLGQGPELLIRYENEEAVDDSQLPKDRFSAERLKGVDSTLKIQPAELGDSAVYLCASSASIKADTQYFGPGTRLTVL.

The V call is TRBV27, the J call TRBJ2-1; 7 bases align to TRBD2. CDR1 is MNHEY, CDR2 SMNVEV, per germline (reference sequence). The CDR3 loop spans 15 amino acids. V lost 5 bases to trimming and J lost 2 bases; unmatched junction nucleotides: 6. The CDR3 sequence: CASSERDGAYNEQFF. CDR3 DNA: TGTGCCAGCAGTGAGCGGGACGGGGCCTACAATGAGCAGTTCTTC.

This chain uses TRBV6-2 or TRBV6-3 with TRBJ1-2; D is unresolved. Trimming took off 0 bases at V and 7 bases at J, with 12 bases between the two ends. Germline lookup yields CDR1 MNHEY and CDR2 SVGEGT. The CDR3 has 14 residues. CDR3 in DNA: TGTGCCAGCAGTTACTCGACTCAGCGGGCTGGCTACACCTTC. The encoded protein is CASSYSTQRAGYTF.

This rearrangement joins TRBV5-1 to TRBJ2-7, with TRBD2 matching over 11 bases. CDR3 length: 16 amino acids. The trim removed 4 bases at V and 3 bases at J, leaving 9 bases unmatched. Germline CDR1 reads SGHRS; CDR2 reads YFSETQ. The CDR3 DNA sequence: TGCGCCAGCAGCCCGACCGGGACTAGCGGTAGCTACGAGCAGTACTTC. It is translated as CASSPTGTSGSYEQYF.

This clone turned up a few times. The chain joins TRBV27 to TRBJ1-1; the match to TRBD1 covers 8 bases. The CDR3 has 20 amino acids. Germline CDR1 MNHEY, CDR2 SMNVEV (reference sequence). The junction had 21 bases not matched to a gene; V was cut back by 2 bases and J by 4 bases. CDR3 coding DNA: TGTGCCAGCAGTTTAACCGGACAGGGAGCCCTAATAACCCGCGGCACTGAAGCTTTCTTT. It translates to CASSLTGQGALITRGTEAFF.

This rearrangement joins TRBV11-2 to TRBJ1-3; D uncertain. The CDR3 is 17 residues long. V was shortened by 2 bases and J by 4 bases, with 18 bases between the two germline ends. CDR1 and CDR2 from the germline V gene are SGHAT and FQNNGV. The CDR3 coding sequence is TGTGCCAGCAGCTTATACCCAGGAACCTCTGGAGGAAACACCATATATTTT. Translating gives CASSLYPGTSGGNTIYF.

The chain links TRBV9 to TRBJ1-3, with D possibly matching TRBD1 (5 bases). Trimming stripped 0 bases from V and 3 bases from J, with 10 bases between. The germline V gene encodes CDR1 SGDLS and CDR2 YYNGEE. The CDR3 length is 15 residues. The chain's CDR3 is CASSVGGGVGNTIYF. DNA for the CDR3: TGTGCCAGCAGCGTAGGGGGAGGGGTTGGAAACACCATATATTTT.

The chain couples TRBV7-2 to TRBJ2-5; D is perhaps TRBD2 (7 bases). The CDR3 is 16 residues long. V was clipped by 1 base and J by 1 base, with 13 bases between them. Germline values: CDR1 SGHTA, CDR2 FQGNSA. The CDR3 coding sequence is TGTGCCAGCAGCTTAGTGGGAGGGGGAGTCCAAGAGACCCAGTACTTC. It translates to CASSLVGGGVQETQYF.

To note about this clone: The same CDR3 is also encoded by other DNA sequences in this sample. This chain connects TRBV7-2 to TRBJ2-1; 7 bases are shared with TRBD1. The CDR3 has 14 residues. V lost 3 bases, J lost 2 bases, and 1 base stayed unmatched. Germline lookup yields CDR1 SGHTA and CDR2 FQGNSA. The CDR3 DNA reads TGTGCCAGCAGCTTGGGGACAGCCTACAATGAGCAGTTCTTC. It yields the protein CASSLGTAYNEQFF.

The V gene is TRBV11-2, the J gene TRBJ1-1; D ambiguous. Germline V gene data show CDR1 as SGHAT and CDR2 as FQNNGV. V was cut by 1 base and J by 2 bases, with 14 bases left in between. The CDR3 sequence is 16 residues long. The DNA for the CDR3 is TGTGCCAGCAGCTTAGTACCTCTACTGGTAAACACTGAAGCTTTCTTT. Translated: CASSLVPLLVNTEAFF.

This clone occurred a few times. CDR3 residues: CASSFDRGTEAFF. Here the CDR3 DNA reads TGTGCCAGCAGCTTCGACAGGGGCACTGAAGCTTTCTTT. The rearrangement links TRBV7-2 to TRBJ1-1; the match to TRBD1 covers 8 bases. Germline lookup yields CDR1 SGHTA and CDR2 FQGNSA. Unmatched junction bases numbered 1, after V lost 3 bases and J lost 4 bases. CDR3 length: 13 residues.

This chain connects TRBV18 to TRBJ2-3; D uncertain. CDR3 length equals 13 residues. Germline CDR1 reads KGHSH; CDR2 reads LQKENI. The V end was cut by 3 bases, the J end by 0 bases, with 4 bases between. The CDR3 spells CASSPSSTDTQYF. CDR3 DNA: TGTGCCAGCTCACCCTCTAGCACAGATACGCAGTATTTT.

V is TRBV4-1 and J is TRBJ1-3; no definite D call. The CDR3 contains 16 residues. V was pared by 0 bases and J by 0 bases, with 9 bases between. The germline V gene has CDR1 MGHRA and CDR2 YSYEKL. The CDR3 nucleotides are TGCGCCAGCAGCCAAGAGATGCGAATCTCTGGAAACACCATATATTTT. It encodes CASSQEMRISGNTIYF.

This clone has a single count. The CDR3 coding sequence is TGTGCCAGCAGCTGGACAGTAGGGGGGGAGCTGTTTTTT. Residues: CASSWTVGGELFF. V gene TRBV12-3 or TRBV12-4 combines with J gene TRBJ2-2; D is possibly TRBD1 (6 bases). The CDR3 length is 13 residues. V dropped 6 bases and J dropped 8 bases, with 13 bases sitting between them.

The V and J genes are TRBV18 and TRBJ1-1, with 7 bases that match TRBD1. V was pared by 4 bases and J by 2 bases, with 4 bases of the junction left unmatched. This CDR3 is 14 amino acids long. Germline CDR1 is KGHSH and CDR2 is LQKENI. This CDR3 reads CASSQRTGNTEAFF. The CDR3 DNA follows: TGTGCCAGCTCACAACGGACAGGTAACACTGAAGCTTTCTTT. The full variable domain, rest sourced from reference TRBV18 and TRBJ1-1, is NAGVMQNPRHLVRRRGQEARLRCSPMKGHSHVYWYRQLPEEGLKFMVYLQKENIIDESGMPKERFSAEFPKEGPSILRIQQVVRGDSAAYFCASSQRTGNTEAFFGQGTRLTVV.

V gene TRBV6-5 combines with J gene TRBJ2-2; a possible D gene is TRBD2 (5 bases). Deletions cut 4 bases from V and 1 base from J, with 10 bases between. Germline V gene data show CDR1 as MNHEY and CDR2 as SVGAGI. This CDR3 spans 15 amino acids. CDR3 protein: CASSLGRGNTGELFF. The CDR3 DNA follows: TGTGCCAGCAGTTTGGGTCGGGGGAACACCGGGGAGCTGTTTTTT.

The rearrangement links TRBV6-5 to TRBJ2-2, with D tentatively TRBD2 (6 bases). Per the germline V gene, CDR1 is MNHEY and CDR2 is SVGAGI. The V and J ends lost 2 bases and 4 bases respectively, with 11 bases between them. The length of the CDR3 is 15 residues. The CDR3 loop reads CASSYGGVGTGELFF. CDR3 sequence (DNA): TGTGCCAGCAGTTACGGAGGGGTTGGCACCGGGGAGCTGTTTTTT.

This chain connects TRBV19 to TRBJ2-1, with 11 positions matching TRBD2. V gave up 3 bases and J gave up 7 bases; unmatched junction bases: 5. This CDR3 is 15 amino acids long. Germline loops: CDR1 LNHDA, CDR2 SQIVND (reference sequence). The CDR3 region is CASSILAGGLNEQFF. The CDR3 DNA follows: TGTGCCAGTAGTATCTTAGCGGGGGGGCTGAATGAGCAGTTCTTC.

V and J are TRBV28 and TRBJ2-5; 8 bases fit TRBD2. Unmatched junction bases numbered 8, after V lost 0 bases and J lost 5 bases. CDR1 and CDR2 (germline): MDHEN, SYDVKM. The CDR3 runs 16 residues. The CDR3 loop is CASSLWVSGVEETQYF. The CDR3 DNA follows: TGTGCCAGCAGTTTATGGGTTAGCGGGGTGGAGGAGACCCAGTACTTC.

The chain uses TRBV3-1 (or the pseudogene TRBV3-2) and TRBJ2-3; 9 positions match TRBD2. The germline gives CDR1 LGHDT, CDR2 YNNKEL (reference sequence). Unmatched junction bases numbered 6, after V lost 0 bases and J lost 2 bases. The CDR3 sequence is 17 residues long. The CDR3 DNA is TGTGCCAGCAGCCAAGACTCTCCTAGCGGGAACACAGATACGCAGTATTTT. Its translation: CASSQDSPSGNTDTQYF.

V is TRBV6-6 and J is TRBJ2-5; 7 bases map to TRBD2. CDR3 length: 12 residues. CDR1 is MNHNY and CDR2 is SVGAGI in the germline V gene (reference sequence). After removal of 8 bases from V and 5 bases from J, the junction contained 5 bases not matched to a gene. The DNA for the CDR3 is TGTGCCAGCCTAGCGGACGGGGAGACCCAGTACTTC. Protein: CASLADGETQYF.

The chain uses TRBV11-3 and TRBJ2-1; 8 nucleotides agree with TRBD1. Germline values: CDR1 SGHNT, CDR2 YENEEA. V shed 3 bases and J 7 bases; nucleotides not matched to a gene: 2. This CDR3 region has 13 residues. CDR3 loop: CASSLTGVNEQFF. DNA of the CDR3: TGTGCCAGCAGCTTGACAGGGGTTAATGAGCAGTTCTTC.

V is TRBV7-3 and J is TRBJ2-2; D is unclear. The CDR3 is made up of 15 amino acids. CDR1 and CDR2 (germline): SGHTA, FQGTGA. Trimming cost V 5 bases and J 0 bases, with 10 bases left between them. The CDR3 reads CASSPEAANTGELFF. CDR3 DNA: TGTGCCAGCAGCCCCGAGGCAGCGAACACCGGGGAGCTGTTTTTT.

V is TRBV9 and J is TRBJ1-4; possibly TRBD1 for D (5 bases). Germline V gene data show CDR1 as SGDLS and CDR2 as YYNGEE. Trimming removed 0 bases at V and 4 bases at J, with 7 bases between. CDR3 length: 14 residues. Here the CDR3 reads CASSVAGFNEKLFF. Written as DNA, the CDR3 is TGTGCCAGCAGCGTAGCAGGGTTTAATGAAAAACTGTTTTTT.

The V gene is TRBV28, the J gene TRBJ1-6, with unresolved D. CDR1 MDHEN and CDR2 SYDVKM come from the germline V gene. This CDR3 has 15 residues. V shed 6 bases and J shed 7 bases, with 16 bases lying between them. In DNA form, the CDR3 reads TGTGCCAGCAGGCTCGTTGGAGGGTTGAATTCACCCCTCCACTTT. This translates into CASRLVGGLNSPLHF.

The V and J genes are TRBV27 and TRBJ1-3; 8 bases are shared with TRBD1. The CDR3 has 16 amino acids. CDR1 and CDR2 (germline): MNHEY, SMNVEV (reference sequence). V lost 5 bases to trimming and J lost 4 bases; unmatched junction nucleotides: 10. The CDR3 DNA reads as TGTGCCAGCAGTCCCTATCAGGGGGCGAGGGGAAACACCATATATTTT. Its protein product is CASSPYQGARGNTIYF.

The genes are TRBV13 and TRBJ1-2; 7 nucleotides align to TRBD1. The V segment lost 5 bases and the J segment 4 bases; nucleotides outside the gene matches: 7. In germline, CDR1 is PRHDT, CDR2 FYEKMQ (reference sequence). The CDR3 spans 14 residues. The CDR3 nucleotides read TGTGCCAGCAGCGGAACAGGGGATGGCTATGGCTACACCTTC. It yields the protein CASSGTGDGYGYTF. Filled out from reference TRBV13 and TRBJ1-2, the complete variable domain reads AAGVIQSPRHLIKEKRETATLKCYPIPRHDTVYWYQQGPGQDPQFLISFYEKMQSDKGSIPDRFSAQQFSDYHSELNMSSLELGDSALYFCASSGTGDGYGYTFGSGTRLTVV.

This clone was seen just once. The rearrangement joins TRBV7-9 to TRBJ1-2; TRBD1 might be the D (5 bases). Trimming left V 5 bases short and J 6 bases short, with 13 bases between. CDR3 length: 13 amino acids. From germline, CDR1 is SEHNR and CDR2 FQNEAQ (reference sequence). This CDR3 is CASSTGWGNGYTF. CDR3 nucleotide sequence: TGTGCCAGCAGCACAGGATGGGGTAATGGCTACACCTTC.

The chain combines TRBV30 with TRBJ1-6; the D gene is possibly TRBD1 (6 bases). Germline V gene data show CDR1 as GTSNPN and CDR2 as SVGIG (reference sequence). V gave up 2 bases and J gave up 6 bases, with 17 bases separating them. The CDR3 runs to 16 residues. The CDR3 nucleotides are TGTGCCTGGAGTAATCGTCAGGGGAAACCTAATTCACCCCTCCACTTT. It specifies CAWSNRQGKPNSPLHF.

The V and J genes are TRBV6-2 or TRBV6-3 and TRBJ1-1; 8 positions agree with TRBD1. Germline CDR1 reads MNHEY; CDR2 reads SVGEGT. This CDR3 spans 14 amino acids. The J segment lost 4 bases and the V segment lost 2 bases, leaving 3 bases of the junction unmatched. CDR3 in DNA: TGTGCCAGCAGTTACGACAGGGGTTTCACTGAAGCTTTCTTT. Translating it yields CASSYDRGFTEAFF.

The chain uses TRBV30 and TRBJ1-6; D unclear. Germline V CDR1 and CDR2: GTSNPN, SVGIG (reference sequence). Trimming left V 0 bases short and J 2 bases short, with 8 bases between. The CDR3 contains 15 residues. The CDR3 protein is CAWSVNSAYNSPLHF. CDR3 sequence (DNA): TGTGCCTGGAGTGTAAACAGTGCCTATAATTCACCCCTCCACTTT.

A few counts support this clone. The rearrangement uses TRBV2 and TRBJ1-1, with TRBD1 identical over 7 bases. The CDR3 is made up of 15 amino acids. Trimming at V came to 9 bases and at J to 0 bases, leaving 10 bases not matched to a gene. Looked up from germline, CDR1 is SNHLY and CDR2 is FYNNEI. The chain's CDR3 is CASDRTGRVNTEAFF. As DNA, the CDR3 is TGTGCCAGTGACCGGACAGGTCGGGTGAACACTGAAGCTTTCTTT.